This T cell receptor beta chain was sequenced in a study of shared clonotypes between healthy human individuals. Study-wide findings and caveats: Naive CD4 clonotype sharing across a handful of donors was 4% to 5.5%.

Assay used: immunoSEQ multiplex PCR; TCRdb lists only in-frame clones, some missing. Here the sample spans around 2,000,000 clones, about 95% being singletons. Adult Caucasians living in Nashville, Tennessee made up all of the donors. The V end lost 1 base, the J end lost 2 bases, and 6 bases lay between the germline ends. The length of the CDR3 is 13 residues. From germline, CDR1 is SEHNR and CDR2 FQNEAQ (reference sequence). About this clone itself: As yet, its antigen is unknown. Possible read error: a much larger clone is one base away. This same CDR3 is encoded by further DNA sequences in the sample.

The rearrangement uses TRBV7-9 and TRBJ2-7; D is unresolved. The sequence came from a man between 18 and 35 years old in good health. The sequencing sample was made of naive CD4+ T cells sorted from blood. Stated subset: CD45RA+ positively selected. The CDR3 sequence: CASSLEGPYEQYF. CDR3 nucleotide sequence: TGTGCCAGCAGCTTAGAGGGCCCCTACGAGCAGTACTTC.